Described below is a single T cell receptor (beta chain) sequence and its context. Its specificity is not known. Germline V gene sequence: CDR1 SGDLS, CDR2 YYNGEE. With 2 bases removed from V and 1 base from J, the gap between germline ends came to 12 bases. The CDR3 is made up of 15 amino acids. The data are from a study of cytomegalovirus exposure and HLA in healthy donors. Whole-study context: An earlier analysis found under 130 million unique TCR beta sequences from 150 million to 200 million T cells. Most genotyped donors, approximately 81% of more than 300, had Caucasian-associated genetic ancestry. Overall study findings and caveats: Analyzed later, association rates of TCRs varied across HLA loci, with DRB1 most and HLA-C fewest. Later analysis identified several of the most significant clusters that appeared linked to common viral pathogens.

The PCR used 60 Vbeta and 13 Jbeta primers. Generated by immunoSEQ multiplex PCR, the TCRdb table keeps only in-frame clones and is missing some. The sample carries fewer than 300,000 clones, roughly 80% recorded once. The specimen was PBMCs. The chain uses TRBV9 and TRBJ1-1; maybe TRBD1 (5 bases). This TCR was sampled from a girl aged 2-15 years in good health and CMV-seronegative. The CDR3 region is CASSVRAERNTEAFF. DNA for the CDR3: TGTGCCAGCAGCGTCAGGGCAGAAAGGAACACTGAAGCTTTCTTT.